What follows are 5 T cell receptor beta chains derived from one specimen sequenced in a study of immune characteristics of hereditary and idiopathic chronic pancreatitis. Generated by immunoSEQ multiplex PCR, the TCRdb table keeps only in-frame clones and is missing some. Among several thousand clones listed, approximately 70% were seen once. Patients having total pancreatectomy with islet autotransplantation provided the chronic pancreatitis pancreas tissue. Sample: pancreas tissue with hereditary chronic pancreatitis. The source is a human donor with chronic pancreatitis.

V usage is TRBV6-4 and J usage is TRBJ2-1; 10 nucleotides agree with TRBD2. The V segment lost 0 bases and the J segment 7 bases; nucleotides outside the gene matches: 3. The CDR3 contains 15 residues. The germline gives CDR1 MRHNA, CDR2 SNTAGT. The CDR3 protein is CASSDSISGGNEQFF. CDR3 bases: TGTGCCAGCAGTGACTCGATTAGCGGGGGGAATGAGCAGTTCTTC.

This sequence joins TRBV5-6 and TRBJ2-5, with 8 positions matching TRBD2. The CDR3 covers 14 residues. The ends lost 0 bases at V and 5 bases at J; junction bases unmatched: 3. Germline V CDR1 and CDR2: SGHDT, YYEEEE. The CDR3 coding sequence is TGTGCCAGCAGCTTGGGGTCTAGCGGGGAGACCCAGTACTTC. Protein sequence: CASSLGSSGETQYF.

The genes are TRBV7-2 and TRBJ2-7, with a possible D match to TRBD2 (5 bases). CDR3 length equals 15 residues. CDR1 and CDR2 (germline): SGHTA, FQGNSA. Trimming took off 2 bases at V and 0 bases at J, with 11 bases between the two ends. The DNA of the CDR3 is TGTGCCAGCAGCTTATTCTCCGGGATCTCCTACGAGCAGTACTTC. Protein sequence: CASSLFSGISYEQYF.

This clone came up once. The chain's CDR3 is CASKSVGVNTGELFF. Here the CDR3 DNA reads TGCGCCAGCAAGAGCGTCGGGGTTAACACCGGGGAGCTGTTTTTT. V gene TRBV10-2 combines with J gene TRBJ2-2, with D perhaps TRBD2 (5 bases). V lost 7 bases, J lost 2 bases, and 14 bases lay in between. The CDR3 is 15 residues long. Germline assignment: CDR1 WSHSY and CDR2 SAAADI.

This clone was picked up a small number of times. As DNA, the CDR3 is TGTGCCAGCAGTGGGTCCGCCGGGGCGGACACCGGGGAGCTGTTTTTT. Translated, it gives CASSGSAGADTGELFF. V gene TRBV2 combines with J gene TRBJ2-2, with D perhaps given as TRBD1 or TRBD2 (5 bases each). Germline V gives CDR1 SNHLY, CDR2 FYNNEI. This CDR3 has 16 amino acids. The ends were cut back, 4 bases at V and 3 bases at J, with 15 bases in the middle.